The source of this T cell receptor (beta chain) is a study of shared clonotypes between healthy human individuals (dated by TCRdb to about 2020). Background for the entire study: Three men and a couple of women, aged 18 to 49 years, made up the cohort. Each donor's leukapheresis produced roughly between about 0.9 and 9.5 billion PBMCs. Per donor, three plates each were used for CD4 naive and CD4 memory, two for CD8 naive, and one for CD8 memory. The study deeply sequenced blood TCR repertoires of about five healthy adults to estimate repertoire size and the extent of clonotype sharing between individuals. To increase sequencing depth and limit assay-specific biases, TCR repertoire library preparation and sequencing were carried out by different laboratories using diverse techniques.

This clone appeared a single time. What antigen it recognizes has not been identified. Nothing much larger sits one base from this clone, and base qualities are not available. Study-wide conclusions, independent of this receptor: Roughly 5.2% of naive CD4, roughly 3.5% of naive CD8, approximately 2% of memory CD4, and more than 0.35% of memory CD8 clonotypes were shared across several donors. Higher generation probabilities were observed for clonotypes shared by all four sorted-subset donors than for non-shared clonotypes. Sampling was limited to blood, and TCR repertoires in tissue likely differ from TCR repertoires in blood. Rarefaction of sorted-subset datasets indicated incomplete sequencing despite the large sequencing depth. Pairwise subsampling indicated that sequencing depth was expected to affect the degree of clonotype sharing among donors. Naive subsets generally had larger estimated clonotype richness than memory subsets. The genetic and exposure-history diversity represented was limited by the small number of donors.

Spanning cysteine to phenylalanine, the CDR3 consists of 15 amino acids. Only the CDR3 part of the read is kept: 45 bases, read in frame from the first base. The germline V gene (reference sequence) specifies LNHNV as CDR1 and YYDKDF as CDR2. V is pared back by 3 bases and J by 2 bases, with 13 bases lying between the germline termini. Using the deep immunoSEQ assay, TCR CDR3 regions were amplified from genomic DNA by multiplex PCR. Extracted genomic DNA from each cell subset was spread evenly across all wells of several immunoSEQ 96-well plates, with each plate serving as a replicate. For sorted subsets, 200 to 250 ng genomic DNA, equal to 30,000 to 35,000 T cell genomes, was loaded into each replicate PCR. Purified libraries were measured with a Qubit 3.0 fluorometer, size-checked on a Bioanalyzer 2100, and measured again with the KAPA Library Quantification kit. Every immunoSEQ 96-well plate was sequenced on a dedicated single-read 150-cycle Illumina NextSeq 550 flow cell. In the source study's methods: The immunoSEQ output contained only junctional sequences without quality scores, so filtering could not match that applied to full-length reads. To assign V/J genes and CDR3, sequences were annotated against IMGT germline references using PyIR, a Python wrapper for IgBLAST v1.9. Reads were filtered out if the reads had weak V/J assignments (E-value above 1e-6), no CDR3, stop codons, out-of-frame junctions, or ambiguous translated residues. V3J clonotypes were defined as sequences sharing the same inferred V gene, J gene, and CDR3 amino acid sequence. To compute the percentage overlap between repertoires, the number of shared unique clonotypes was divided by the size of the smaller repertoire. Repertoire richness was assessed with RTK rarefaction, the Chao1 estimator, and Recon v2.1 estimates of unobserved clonotypes. Generation probabilities for all TCRbeta clonotypes obtained by the gDNA method from a handful of donors were computed using OLGA. The table was pulled from immuneACCESS by TCRdb, which kept in-frame rearrangements only. Such tables lose some clones; where checked, under half of the loss comes from unresolved V genes, and the rest has no known cause. V, J and clone size reflect that table, while D and trimming were determined from the DNA. The sample data list about 1 million clones, and around 74% of these were observed just once. Of the sample, 1.4% to 1.5% falls within the top ten clones.

Donors were healthy HIV-negative adults with no recently reported acute infections or vaccinations. All donors were Caucasian adults living in Nashville, Tennessee, USA. CD4+ T cells were enriched by magnetic negative selection; naive cells were then positively selected on CD45RA, and the negative fraction formed the memory subset. Blood was obtained by leukapheresis, after which PBMCs were separated by Ficoll-Histopaque density gradient centrifugation and cryopreserved in liquid nitrogen vapor phase. Purity and quantity of every magnetically sorted T cell population were checked by analytical flow cytometry. Genomic DNA was isolated from each sorted fraction and quantified by UV absorbance on a Nanodrop 2000c.

The source is a man between 18 and 29 years old in good health. The chain employs TRBV15 and TRBJ2-5; the D gene is perhaps TRBD2, from 5 matching bases. Sequencing was performed on memory CD4+ T cells sorted from blood. The cell subset or site label corresponds to: CD45RA-negative fraction. Read as DNA, the sequence is TGTGCCACCAGCAGCGATCGACGGGGACAAGAGACCCAGTACTTC. It specifies CATSSDRRGQETQYF.